This TCR beta chain was identified during a study of T cell repertoires in cytomegalovirus infection. TCRdb reprocessed the reads with MiXCR, giving one entry per CDR3 protein. The sample carries 830,000 or so distinct CDR3 sequences, around a third recorded once. This clonotype has only a few counts. Its antigen is not known. CDR1 and CDR2 (germline): DFQATT, SNEGSKA (reference sequence). The CDR3 consists of 14 residues. The V end was cut by 0 bases, the J end by 6 bases, with 13 bases between. J is TRBJ2-3 and V is TRBV20-1, with D uncertain. The sequencing here drew on cultured CD8+ T cells from PBMCs, taken from culture after CMV antigen stimulation. The sequence came from a human donor in good health (CMV status not recorded). Some clones in this sample may be carry-over from other donors' samples. This CDR3 is CSARDPITMDTQYF. The CDR3 DNA is TGCAGTGCTAGAGATCCTATTACCATGGATACGCAGTATTTT.